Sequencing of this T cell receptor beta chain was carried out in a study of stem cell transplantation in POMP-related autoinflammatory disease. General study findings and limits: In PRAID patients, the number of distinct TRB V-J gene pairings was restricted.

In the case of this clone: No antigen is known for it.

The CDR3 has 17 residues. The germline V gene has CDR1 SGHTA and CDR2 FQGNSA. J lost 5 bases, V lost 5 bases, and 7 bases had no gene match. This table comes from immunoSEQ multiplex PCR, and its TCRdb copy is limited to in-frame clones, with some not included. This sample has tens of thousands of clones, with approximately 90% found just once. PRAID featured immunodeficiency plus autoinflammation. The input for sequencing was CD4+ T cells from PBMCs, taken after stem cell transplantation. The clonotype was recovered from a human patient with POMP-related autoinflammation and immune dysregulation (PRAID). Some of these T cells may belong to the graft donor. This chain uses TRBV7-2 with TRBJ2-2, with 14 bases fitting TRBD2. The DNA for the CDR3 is TGTGCCAGCAGCCCGCGACTAGCGGGGGGGCCGACCGGGGAGCTGTTTTTT. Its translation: CASSPRLAGGPTGELFF.